A selection of T cell receptor beta chains follows, all from one sample in a study of read filtering for tumor transcriptome and immune sequencing. TCRdb fed the reads into MiXCR, producing one record per CDR3 protein. The repertoire holds tens of thousands of distinct CDR3 sequences, around 13% seen once, with around 45% in the top ten. The sample comprised a population of CD138-negative cells sorted from bone marrow. Receptors originate from a donor older than 35 with multiple myeloma. CDR3s include the opening cysteine and the closing phenylalanine or tryptophan. Rows give clone size only sometimes, using once, few, many, or a class for an expanded clone.

clone size | J gene | V gene | CDR3 protein
many | TRBJ1-1 | TRBV27 | CASSLLLGAGHTEAFF
few | TRBJ2-3 | TRBV29-1 | CSVAPLVDTQYF
- | TRBJ2-1 | TRBV20-1 | CSAPGPSRREFYNEQFF
few | TRBJ2-5 | TRBV15 | CATEDRSQETQYF
many | TRBJ2-3 | TRBV6-6 | CASSLSQGTAADTQYF
many | TRBJ1-1 | TRBV9 | CASSVGGGAGTEAFF
many | TRBJ2-1 | TRBV20-1 | CSAREWTGVVGNEQFF
many | TRBJ1-4 | TRBV28 | CASRYREIKEKLFF
many | TRBJ2-1 | TRBV2 | CASSVSGQRYNEQFF
many | TRBJ2-1 | TRBV7-3 | CASSSLGRELGNEQFF
few | TRBJ2-3 | TRBV12-3/TRBV12-4 | CASSQSSHGTDTQYF
many | TRBJ2-1 | TRBV29-1 | CTSGTSNSYNEQFF
many | TRBJ2-5 | TRBV20-1 | CSASSDSGTQETQYF
many | TRBJ2-7 | TRBV5-1 | CASSLFAGTGAYEQYF
many | TRBJ1-4 | TRBV5-5 | CASSGTGANEKLFF